One T cell receptor beta chain is described in this entry. What it binds is not known. These data are taken from a study of cytomegalovirus exposure and HLA in healthy donors. Study-level points and caveats: TCR beta V- and J-gene trimming was later associated with a missense DCLRE1C variant. Cytomegalovirus-associated TCR beta chains were listed, numbering over 150.

This CDR3 region has 14 residues. From germline, CDR1 is LNHDA and CDR2 SQIVND (reference sequence). V dropped 7 bases and J dropped 0; count of bases not matched to a gene: 5. Primers included in the PCR were 60 Vbeta and 13 Jbeta primers. In the study's own analysis: Later work found around 80 million unique TCR beta chains, with some 11 million shared. The table came from immunoSEQ multiplex PCR; TCRdb's copy has only in-frame clones and leaves some out. V, J and clone size reflect that table, while D and trimming were determined from the DNA. The sample lists approximately 140,000 clones; around 77% were seen once.

This TCR came from a middle-aged woman in good health and CMV-seropositive. Sequencing input: PBMCs. The J gene is TRBJ1-1, the V gene TRBV19, with 7 positions matching TRBD1. The CDR3 DNA reads as TGTGCCAGTAAAATTACAGGGGTGAACACTGAAGCTTTCTTT. This gives the protein CASKITGVNTEAFF.